The 15 T cell receptor beta chains below were found in one sample sequenced in a study of T cells in Graves' hyperthyroidism and ophthalmopathy. The investigators amplified TCR beta CDR3 regions from RNA transcripts. The TCR CDR3 first-round RT-PCR relied on the HTBI primer set. In TCRdb, the multiplex PCR reads were re-called with MiXCR into one record per CDR3 protein. In the table there are roughly 500,000 distinct CDR3 sequences, about 46% of which are singletons. The specimen was peripheral blood or thyroid tissue (not recorded which). The receptors come from an adult woman with Graves' disease, either hyperthyroidism or ophthalmopathy (not recorded which).

This rearrangement joins TRBV29-1 to TRBJ2-5; 9 nucleotides match TRBD1. V lost 4 bases, J lost 1 base, and 1 base stayed unmatched. The CDR3 length is 13 residues. The germline V gene encodes CDR1 SQVTM and CDR2 ANQGSEA. The CDR3 region is CSVVGQGQETQYF. In DNA form, the CDR3 reads TGCAGCGTTGTGGGACAGGGCCAAGAGACCCAGTACTTC.

This clonotype was recorded many times. CDR3 residues: CASSSTGFGGYTF. The CDR3 bases are TGTGCCAGCAGCTCGACAGGTTTCGGTGGCTACACCTTC. V and J are TRBV6-2 or TRBV6-3 and TRBJ1-2; possible D gene TRBD1, 6 bases. V shed 6 bases and J shed 7 bases, with 15 bases lying between them. CDR3 length equals 13 residues. Germline V gives CDR1 MNHEY, CDR2 SVGEGT.

The chain recombines TRBV11-2 with TRBJ2-2; D is uncertain. This CDR3 is built from 14 residues. V dropped 5 bases and J dropped 4 bases, with 11 bases sitting between them. CDR1 SGHAT and CDR2 FQNNGV come from the germline V gene. CDR3 coding DNA: TGTGCCAGCAGCCGGGTCGCCCCCACCGGGGAGCTGTTTTTT. Protein product: CASSRVAPTGELFF.

The chain couples TRBV7-9 to TRBJ1-4, with 10 bases that match TRBD1. The CDR3 sequence is 16 residues long. The germline V gene encodes CDR1 SEHNR and CDR2 FQNEAQ (reference sequence). J gave up 8 bases and V 1 base, and 7 bases lay outside the gene matches. This CDR3 is CASSLGRDRGHEKLFF. The DNA for the CDR3 is TGTGCCAGCAGCTTAGGCCGTGACAGGGGGCACGAAAAACTGTTTTTT.

As for this clonotype: At one end the junction does not follow the germline gene, possibly because of a read error. This sequence joins TRBV4-1 and TRBJ1-1, with 7 bases that match TRBD1. This CDR3 region has 18 residues. CDR1 MGHRA and CDR2 YSYEKL come from the germline V gene. In DNA form, the CDR3 reads TGCGCCAGCAGCCAAGTCGGGACAGAAAAATCCATTAACACTGAAACTTTCTTT. This sequence encodes CASSQVGTEKSINTETFF.

This clonotype was counted at least ten times. The chain is built from TRBV7-9 and TRBJ1-5; tentatively, D is TRBD1 (5 bases). CDR1 is SEHNR and CDR2 is FQNEAQ in the germline V gene (reference sequence). The CDR3 has 15 amino acids. Trimming took off 5 bases at V and 0 bases at J, with 11 bases between the two ends. CDR3 region: CASSSQGNSNQPQHF. The CDR3 nucleotides read TGTGCCAGCAGCAGTCAGGGAAATAGCAATCAGCCCCAGCATTTT.

This chain connects TRBV6-1 to TRBJ2-2; 9 positions match TRBD1. With 1 base clipped from V and 9 bases from J, the junction kept 6 bases outside the gene matches. There are 15 residues in the CDR3. Germline lookup yields CDR1 MNHNS and CDR2 SASEGT. For the CDR3, the DNA is TGTGCCAGCAGTGAAGAACCGACAGGGGGAAGGGAGCTGTTTTTT. Translated: CASSEEPTGGRELFF.

The chain couples TRBV28 to TRBJ1-2; no clear D. CDR1 MDHEN and CDR2 SYDVKM come from the germline V gene. V was pared by 4 bases and J by 3 bases, with 9 bases between. The CDR3 runs 13 residues. CDR3 protein: CASSSNGDYGYTF. The CDR3 region has the DNA TGTGCCAGCAGTTCCAACGGGGACTATGGCTACACCTTC.

This clonotype came up a few times. The gene calls are TRBV6-5 and TRBJ1-5; D remains unclear. V shed 4 bases and J shed 4 bases, with 8 bases lying between them. There are 13 residues in the CDR3. CDR1 is MNHEY, CDR2 SVGAGI, per germline. DNA of the CDR3: TGTGCCAGCAGTTTTTTTGGAAATCAGCCCCAGCATTTT. Translating gives CASSFFGNQPQHF.

This clonotype was counted ten times or more. V is TRBV6-5 and J is TRBJ2-7, with 11 bases aligning to TRBD2. The CDR3 runs to 14 residues. The ends lost 8 bases at V and 5 bases at J; junction bases unmatched: 8. Germline V gene lookup returns CDR1 MNHEY and CDR2 SVGAGI. The DNA of the CDR3 is TGTGCCAGCGGCACTAGCGGGAGAGGGGACGAGCAGTACTTC. It codes for CASGTSGRGDEQYF.

The J gene is TRBJ1-1, the V gene TRBV12-3 or TRBV12-4; D call uncertain. This CDR3 is built from 14 residues. With 6 bases removed from V and 1 base from J, the gap between germline ends came to 12 bases. The CDR3, as DNA: TGTGCCAGCAGAACGTCCCCTGGGAACACTGAAGCTTTCTTT. Translation gives CASRTSPGNTEAFF.

The chain combines TRBV12-3 or TRBV12-4 with TRBJ2-2, with 8 bases fitting TRBD2. CDR3 length: 16 amino acids. V trimming: 5 bases; J trimming: 3 bases; junction bases outside the gene matches: 8. The CDR3 protein is CASSNVAGSYTGELFF. The CDR3 bases are TGTGCCAGCAGTAATGTAGCGGGATCGTACACCGGGGAGCTGTTTTTT.

Concerning this clonotype: The DNA is omitted, as the CDR3 cannot be located on it reliably, and the CDR3 follows TCRdb's listing. The chain uses TRBV10-3 and TRBJ1-2; the table gives TRBD1 as D, unverified against the DNA. With termini counted, the CDR3 has 21 amino acids. CDR1 ENHRY and CDR2 SYGVKD come from the germline V gene. CDR3 protein: CATRTGGEITSSTSGDDGYTF.

To note about this clonotype: Germline is not matched at one junction end, which may reflect a read error. The chain employs TRBV10-3 and TRBJ1-2; 10 bases are a match to TRBD1. Germline CDR1 reads ENHRY; CDR2 reads SYGVKD. The CDR3 spans 16 residues. The CDR3 nucleotides are TGTGCCATCAGTGAGCCGGGACAGGGGACCTACTATGGCTATACCTTC. This encodes CAISEPGQGTYYGYTF.

The chain has TRBV28 and TRBJ2-7; TRBD1 might be the D (6 bases). CDR1 and CDR2 (germline): MDHEN, SYDVKM. With 5 bases removed from V and 4 bases from J, the gap between germline ends came to 21 bases. This CDR3 has 16 residues. Here the CDR3 reads CASSRGQLPPSYEQYF. The CDR3 DNA reads as TGTGCCAGCAGTCGCGGACAGCTGCCCCCCTCTTACGAGCAGTACTTC.